This T cell receptor (beta chain) originates from a study of blood T cell repertoires in COVID-19. On the study more broadly: Samples taken during acute and convalescent COVID-19 were collected in the United States, Italy and Spain. Sources were T cells, B-cell-depleted T cells, or PBMCs; the material itself was cDNA or gDNA.

This table comes from immunoSEQ multiplex PCR, and its TCRdb copy is limited to in-frame clones, with some not included. This repertoire shows approximately 77,000 clones, roughly 90% found once; its top ten account for 2%. J was trimmed by 6 bases and V by 2 bases; bases with no gene match: 10. The CDR3 runs 16 residues. Germline V gene lookup returns CDR1 SGHDT and CDR2 YYEEEE. This clone was detected only once. The chain combines TRBV5-6 with TRBJ1-4; TRBD1 matches at 7 bases. What was sequenced was peripheral blood. The clonotype was recovered from a young man with acute or convalescent COVID-19. This CDR3 is CASSLNPGQKDEKLFF. The CDR3, as DNA: TGTGCCAGCAGCTTAAATCCGGGACAGAAGGATGAAAAACTGTTTTTT.